A single T cell receptor (beta chain) is shown here with its context. These data originate in a study of blood T cells in healthy people across ages. At the level of the study: Using template switching, researchers captured about one barcoded beta molecule for each two T cells.

A second PCR, run for about 6 to 11 cycles, used a sample-barcoded 5' primer plus a J-beta primer mix. One entry per CDR3 protein, called by TCRdb with MiXCR from the 5' RACE reads. The sample records 450,000 to 700,000 distinct CDR3 sequences, approximately 27% being singletons. The length of the CDR3 is 10 residues. The chain recombines TRBV21-1 with TRBJ1-1. TRBV21-1 constitutes a pseudogene. The TCR comes from a woman between 70 and 85 years old in good health. The sample was blood. In nucleotides, the CDR3 is TGTGCCTGCAGCAATAGTGAAGCTTTCTTT. Its translation is CACSNSEAFF.